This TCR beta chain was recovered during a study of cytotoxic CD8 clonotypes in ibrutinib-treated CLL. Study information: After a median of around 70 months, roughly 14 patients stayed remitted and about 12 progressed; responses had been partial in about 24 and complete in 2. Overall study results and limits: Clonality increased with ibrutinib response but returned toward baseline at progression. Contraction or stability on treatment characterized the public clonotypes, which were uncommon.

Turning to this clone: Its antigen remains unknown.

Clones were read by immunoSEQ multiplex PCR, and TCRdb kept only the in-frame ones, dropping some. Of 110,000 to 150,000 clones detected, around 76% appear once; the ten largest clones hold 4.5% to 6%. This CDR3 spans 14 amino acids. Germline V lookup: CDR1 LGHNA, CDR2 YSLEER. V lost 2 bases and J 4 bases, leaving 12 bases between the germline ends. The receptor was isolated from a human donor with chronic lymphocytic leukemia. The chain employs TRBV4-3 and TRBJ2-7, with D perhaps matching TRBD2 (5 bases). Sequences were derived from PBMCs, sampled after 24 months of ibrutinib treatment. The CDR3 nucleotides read TGCGCCAGCAGCCAATATGAGGGCGGGTACGAGCAGTACTTC. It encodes CASSQYEGGYEQYF.